The source of this TCR beta chain is a study of blood T cell repertoires in COVID-19 (dated by TCRdb to 2020 to 2022). In the study overall: The collaborator samples originated in the United States, Italy and Spain and spanned the acute and convalescent phases of COVID-19. The samples were drawn from the first 160 participants of the ongoing ImmuneRACE study and from some 1,300 subjects provided by 6 global collaborators. The repertoires were released in a freely available public database intended as a resource for research on the immune response to SARS-CoV-2. Nearly every sample came with metadata listing a de-identified subject ID, COVID-19 status, age in years and sex. The dataset comprised deeply sampled blood TCRbeta repertoires from subjects exposed to, actively infected with, or recovered from COVID-19. Where HLA class I and class II types were available, the types were taken from metadata supplied by the sample provider, not from assay-based typing. The prospective study material was composed of cDNA or gDNA derived from T cells, B-cell-depleted T cells, or PBMCs. Broad study findings and their caveats: How much clinical and demographic metadata was included differed by source and by participant, and the metadata was provided uncurated.

From the cysteine up to the phenylalanine, the CDR3 has a length of 12 residues. The retained sequence is limited to the CDR3, 36 bases, with the frame set at the first base. The V and J ends are trimmed by 5 bases and 5 bases, leaving 9 bases between them. The immunoSEQ Assay, a bias-controlled multiplex PCR, was used to amplify TCRbeta CDR3 regions from genomic DNA. The original pipeline was this. The number of nucleated cells in each sample was estimated by amplification of reference gene primers within the assay. Sequence reads were collapsed and filtered to measure the absolute abundance of every unique TCRbeta CDR3 rearrangement. For each sample, productive Simpson clonality was calculated as the square root of Simpson's diversity index across productive rearrangements. TCRdb took over this immuneACCESS table, retaining in-frame rearrangements with V and J assigned. Such tables are incomplete; in checked studies, under half of the missing clones stem from an unresolved V gene, and the remainder is unexplained. V and J calls and clone size are given by that table; D and trimming were obtained from the DNA. Present in this sample are approximately 110,000 clones, 80% to 90% of which were seen just once. Of the sample, around 1.1% is held by the ten largest clones.

Collaborating institutions collected whole blood in K2EDTA tubes following their own protocols. For TCRbeta analysis, collaborator samples were shipped as frozen whole blood, as isolated PBMCs, or as DNA extracted from either sample type. As for this clone: What antigen it recognizes has not been identified. No base-level quality is on record; no much larger clone is a single base apart.

This TCR was recovered from a human donor in a cohort sampled during active COVID-19. Material for sequencing was peripheral blood. This sequence uses TRBV12-3 or TRBV12-4 and TRBJ1-2, with the D gene not confidently named. For the CDR3, the sequence is CASSVSYYGYTF. At the DNA level, the sequence is TGTGCCAGCAGTGTATCCTATTATGGCTACACCTTC.